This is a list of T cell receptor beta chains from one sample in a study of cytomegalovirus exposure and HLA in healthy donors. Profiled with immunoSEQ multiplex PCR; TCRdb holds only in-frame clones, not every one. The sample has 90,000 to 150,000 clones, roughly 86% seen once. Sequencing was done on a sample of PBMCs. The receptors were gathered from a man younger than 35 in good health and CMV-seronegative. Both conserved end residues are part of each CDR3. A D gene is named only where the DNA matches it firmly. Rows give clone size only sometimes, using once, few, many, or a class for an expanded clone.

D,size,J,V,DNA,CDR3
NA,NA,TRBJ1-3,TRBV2,TGTGCCAGCAGGCCCCAGCGGGCGAGCTCTGGAAACACCATATATTTT,CASRPQRASSGNTIYF
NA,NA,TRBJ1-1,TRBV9,TGTGCCAGCAGCGTAACTGACAGTGGGATTATGAACACTGAAGCTTTCTTT,CASSVTDSGIMNTEAFF
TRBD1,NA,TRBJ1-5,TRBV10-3,TGTGCCATCAGGGACGGACAGGGCGGCGGCAATCAGCCCCAGCATTTT,CAIRDGQGGGNQPQHF
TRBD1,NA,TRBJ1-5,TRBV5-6,TGTGCCAGCAGCTGGGGACAGGCAAATCAGCCCCAGCATTTT,CASSWGQANQPQHF
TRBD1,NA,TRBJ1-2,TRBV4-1,TGCGCCAGCAGCCAAGAAGGTGATGGGACAGGGCCTCATAACTATGGCTACACCTTC,CASSQEGDGTGPHNYGYTF
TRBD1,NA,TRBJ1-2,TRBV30,TGTGCCTGGAGCCGGGGGGGACAGGGAGGGTCTGGCTACACCTTC,CAWSRGGQGGSGYTF
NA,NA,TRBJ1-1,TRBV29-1,TGCAGCGTTGAAGTCTCCGGAGATGAAGCTTTCTTT,CSVEVSGDEAFF
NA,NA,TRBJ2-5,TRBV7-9,TGTGCCAGCAGCTTAGCGCAGGGTGAACGAGAGACCCAGTACTTC,CASSLAQGERETQYF
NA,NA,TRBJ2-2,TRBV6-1,TGTGCCAGCTCTACCGGGGAGCTGTTTTTT,CASSTGELFF
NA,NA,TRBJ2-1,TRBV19,TGTGCCAGTTGGCTCCGGGGAGAGCAGTTCTTC,CASWLRGEQFF
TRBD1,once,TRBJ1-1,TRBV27,TGTGCCAGCAGTGGGGGACAGGGGTGGACTGAAGCTTTCTTT,CASSGGQGWTEAFF
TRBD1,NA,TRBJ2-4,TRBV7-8,TGTGCCAGCAGCTCGAATGACAGGGAATTAGCCAAAAACATTCAGTACTTC,CASSSNDRELAKNIQYF
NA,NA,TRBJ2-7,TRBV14,TGTGCCAGCAGCCAAGATGCCACACGGGTCTACGAGCAGTACTTC,CASSQDATRVYEQYF
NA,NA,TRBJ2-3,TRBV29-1,TGCAGCGTTGGGGGCAGGGGAATCACAGATACGCAGTATTTT,CSVGGRGITDTQYF
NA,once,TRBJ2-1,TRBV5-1,TGCGCCAGCAGCTTGTCAGGGGGGCTCTACAATGAGCAGTTCTTC,CASSLSGGLYNEQFF
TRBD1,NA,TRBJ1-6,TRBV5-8,TGTGCCAGCAGCTCCGACAGGGGAGTTCTGAAGAGCTCACCCCTCCACTTT,CASSSDRGVLKSSPLHF
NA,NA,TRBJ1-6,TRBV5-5,TGTGCCAGCAACGCTCCCGGGGAGGGAAGTTCACCCCTCCACTTT,CASNAPGEGSSPLHF
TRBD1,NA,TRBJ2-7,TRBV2,TGTGCCAGCAGTAGCCGGGACAGGGCGTCCGACGAGCAGTACTTC,CASSSRDRASDEQYF
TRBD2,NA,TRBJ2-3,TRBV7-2,TGTGCCAGCAGCACAGTAGCGGGGGGCACAGATACGCAGTATTTT,CASSTVAGGTDTQYF
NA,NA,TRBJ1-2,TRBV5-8,TGTGCCAGCACCAAAAGGGGACACGATTTCTATGGCTACACCTTC,CASTKRGHDFYGYTF